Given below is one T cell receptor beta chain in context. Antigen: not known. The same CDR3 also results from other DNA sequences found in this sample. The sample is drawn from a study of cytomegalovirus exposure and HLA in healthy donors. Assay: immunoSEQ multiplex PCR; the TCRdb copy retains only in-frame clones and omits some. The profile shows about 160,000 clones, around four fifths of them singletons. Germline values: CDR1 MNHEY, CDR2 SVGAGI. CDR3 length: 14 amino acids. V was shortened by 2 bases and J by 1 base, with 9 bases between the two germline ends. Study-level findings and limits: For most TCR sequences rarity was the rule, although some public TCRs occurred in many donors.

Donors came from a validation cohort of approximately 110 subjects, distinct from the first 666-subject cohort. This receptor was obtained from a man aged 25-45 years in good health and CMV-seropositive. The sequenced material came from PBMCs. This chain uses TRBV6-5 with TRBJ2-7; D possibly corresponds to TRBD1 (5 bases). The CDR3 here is CASSYGQGSYEQYF. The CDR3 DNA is TGTGCCAGCAGTTACGGTCAGGGTTCCTACGAGCAGTACTTC.